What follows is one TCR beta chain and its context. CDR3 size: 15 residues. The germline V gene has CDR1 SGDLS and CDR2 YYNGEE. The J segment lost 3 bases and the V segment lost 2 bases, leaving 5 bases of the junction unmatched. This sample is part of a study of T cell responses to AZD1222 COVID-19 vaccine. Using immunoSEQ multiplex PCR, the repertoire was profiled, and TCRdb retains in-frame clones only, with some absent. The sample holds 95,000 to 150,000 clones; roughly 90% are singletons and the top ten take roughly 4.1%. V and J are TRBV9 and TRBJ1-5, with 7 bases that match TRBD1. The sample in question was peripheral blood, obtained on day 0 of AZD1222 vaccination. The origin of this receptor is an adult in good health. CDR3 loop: CASSVGTADNQPQHF. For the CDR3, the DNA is TGTGCCAGCAGCGTGGGGACAGCAGACAATCAGCCCCAGCATTTT. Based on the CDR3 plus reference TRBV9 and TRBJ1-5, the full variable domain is DSGVTQTPKHLITATGQRVTLRCSPRSGDLSVYWYQQSLDQGLQFLIQYYNGEERAKGNILERFSAQQFPDLHSELNLSSLELGDSALYFCASSVGTADNQPQHFGDGTRLSIL.